This entry describes one T cell receptor (beta chain). One end of the junction varies from germline; a read error may be responsible. The sample originates from a study of blood T cell repertoires in COVID-19. Study-level background: Sample material is recorded as cDNA or gDNA derived from T cells, B-cell-depleted T cells, or PBMCs.

The CDR3 contains 13 residues. Original data processing: Nucleated cell number was recorded as an estimate derived from reference gene primer amplification. Profiled with immunoSEQ multiplex PCR; TCRdb holds only in-frame clones, not every one. The V and J calls and the clone size are those of that table, but D and trimming were determined from the DNA. Of about 270,000 clones detected, approximately 82% appear once; the ten largest clones hold about 3.4%. Sequencing used peripheral blood. The chain has TRBV12-3 or TRBV12-4 and TRBJ2-3, with no clear D. This clonotype was sampled from a woman aged 18-29 years with acute or convalescent COVID-19. The CDR3 region has the DNA TGTGCCAGCAGTTTATATCCGTCGCCCGGGTCTTTTTTT. Translation gives CASSLYPSPGSFF.